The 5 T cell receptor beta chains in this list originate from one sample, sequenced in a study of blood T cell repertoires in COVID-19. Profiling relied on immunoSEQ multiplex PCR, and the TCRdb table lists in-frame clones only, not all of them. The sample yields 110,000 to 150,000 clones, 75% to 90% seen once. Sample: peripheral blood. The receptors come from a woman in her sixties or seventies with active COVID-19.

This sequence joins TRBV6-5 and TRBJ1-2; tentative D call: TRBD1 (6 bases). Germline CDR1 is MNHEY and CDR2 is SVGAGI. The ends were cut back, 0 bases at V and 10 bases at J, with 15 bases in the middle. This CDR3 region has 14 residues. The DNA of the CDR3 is TGTGCCAGCAGTTACTCGACAGGTTCTCGGGTCTACACCTTC. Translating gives CASSYSTGSRVYTF.

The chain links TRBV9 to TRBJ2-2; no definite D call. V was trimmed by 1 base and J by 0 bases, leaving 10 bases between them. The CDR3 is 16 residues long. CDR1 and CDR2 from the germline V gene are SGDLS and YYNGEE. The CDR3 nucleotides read TGTGCCAGCAGCGTAAAAGCGCCCGCGAACACCGGGGAGCTGTTTTTT. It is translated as CASSVKAPANTGELFF.

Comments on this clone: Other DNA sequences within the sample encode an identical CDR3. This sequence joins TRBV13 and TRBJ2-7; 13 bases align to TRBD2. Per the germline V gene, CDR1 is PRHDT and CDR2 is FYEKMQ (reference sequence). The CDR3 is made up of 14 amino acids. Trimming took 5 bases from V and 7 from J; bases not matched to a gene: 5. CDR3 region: CASSKLAGGREQYF. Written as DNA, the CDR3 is TGTGCCAGCAGCAAACTAGCGGGAGGGCGGGAGCAGTACTTC.

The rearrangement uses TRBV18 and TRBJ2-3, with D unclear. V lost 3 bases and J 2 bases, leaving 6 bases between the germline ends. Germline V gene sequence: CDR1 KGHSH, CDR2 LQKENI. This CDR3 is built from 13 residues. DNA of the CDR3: TGTGCCAGCTCACCTACAACCACAGATACGCAGTATTTT. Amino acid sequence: CASSPTTTDTQYF.

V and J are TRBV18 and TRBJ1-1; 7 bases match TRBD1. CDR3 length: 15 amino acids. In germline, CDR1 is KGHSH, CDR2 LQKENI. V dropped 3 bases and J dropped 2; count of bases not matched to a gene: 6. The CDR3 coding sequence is TGTGCCAGCTCACCCCGGGGACAGTTAAACACTGAAGCTTTCTTT. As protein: CASSPRGQLNTEAFF.